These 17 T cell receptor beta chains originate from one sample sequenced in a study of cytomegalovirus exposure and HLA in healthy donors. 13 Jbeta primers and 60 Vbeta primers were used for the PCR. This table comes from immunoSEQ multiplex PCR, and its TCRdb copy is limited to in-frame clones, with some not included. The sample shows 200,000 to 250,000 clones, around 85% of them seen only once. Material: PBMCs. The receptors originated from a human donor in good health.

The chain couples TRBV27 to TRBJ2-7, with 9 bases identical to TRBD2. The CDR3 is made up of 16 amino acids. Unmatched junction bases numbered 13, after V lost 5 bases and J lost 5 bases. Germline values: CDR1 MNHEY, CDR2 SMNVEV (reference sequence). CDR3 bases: TGTGCCAGCAGTCCTATTGGAGCGGGAGGAAGCCACGAGCAGTACTTC. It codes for CASSPIGAGGSHEQYF.

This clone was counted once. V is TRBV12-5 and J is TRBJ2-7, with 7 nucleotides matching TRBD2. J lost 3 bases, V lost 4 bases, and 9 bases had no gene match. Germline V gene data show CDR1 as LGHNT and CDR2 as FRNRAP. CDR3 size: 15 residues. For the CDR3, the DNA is TGTGCTAGTGGTTCCAGGGCGGGGAGGGGCTACGAGCAGTACTTC. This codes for CASGSRAGRGYEQYF.

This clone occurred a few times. For the CDR3, the DNA is TGTGCCAGTAGTATCGGGACTAGCGGGAGTAATGAGCAGTTCTTC. This encodes CASSIGTSGSNEQFF. The chain uses TRBV19 and TRBJ2-1; TRBD2 agrees at 14 bases. Germline assignment: CDR1 LNHDA and CDR2 SQIVND (reference sequence). Trimming took 3 bases from V and 7 from J; bases not matched to a gene: 2. The CDR3 sequence is 15 residues long.

Here the CDR3 reads CAISPVLNYEQYF. CDR3 DNA: TGTGCCATCAGCCCGGTTCTTAACTACGAGCAGTACTTC. V usage is TRBV10-3 and J usage is TRBJ2-7; D unclear. From germline, CDR1 is ENHRY and CDR2 SYGVKD. V lost 6 bases and J lost 3, with 12 bases in between. The CDR3 extends over 13 amino acids.

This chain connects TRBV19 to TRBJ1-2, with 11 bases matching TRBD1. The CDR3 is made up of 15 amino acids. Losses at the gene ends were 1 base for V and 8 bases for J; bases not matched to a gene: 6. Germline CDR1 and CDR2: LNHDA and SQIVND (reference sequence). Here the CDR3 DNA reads TGTGCCAGTAGTATAGGGACAGGGGGCGCGGAAGGCTACACCTTC. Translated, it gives CASSIGTGGAEGYTF.

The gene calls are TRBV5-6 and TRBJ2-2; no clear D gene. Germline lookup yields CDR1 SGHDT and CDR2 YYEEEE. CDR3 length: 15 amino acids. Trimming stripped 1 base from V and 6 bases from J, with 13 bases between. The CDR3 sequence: CASSLYYSSPGELFF. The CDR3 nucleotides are TGTGCCAGCAGCTTGTACTATTCATCTCCCGGGGAGCTGTTTTTT.

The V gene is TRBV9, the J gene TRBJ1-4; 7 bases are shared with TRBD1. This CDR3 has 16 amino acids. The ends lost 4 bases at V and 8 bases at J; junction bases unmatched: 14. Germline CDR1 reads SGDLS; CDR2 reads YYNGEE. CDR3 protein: CASSNRQGPGEEKLFF. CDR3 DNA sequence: TGTGCCAGCAGCAACCGACAGGGACCGGGCGAAGAAAAACTGTTTTTT.

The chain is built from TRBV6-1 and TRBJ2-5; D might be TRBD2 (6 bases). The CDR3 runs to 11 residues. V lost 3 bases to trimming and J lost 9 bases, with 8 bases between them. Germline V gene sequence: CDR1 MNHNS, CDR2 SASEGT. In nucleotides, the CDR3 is TGTGCCAGCAGTGACCCGGGGGCCCAGTACTTC. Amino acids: CASSDPGAQYF.

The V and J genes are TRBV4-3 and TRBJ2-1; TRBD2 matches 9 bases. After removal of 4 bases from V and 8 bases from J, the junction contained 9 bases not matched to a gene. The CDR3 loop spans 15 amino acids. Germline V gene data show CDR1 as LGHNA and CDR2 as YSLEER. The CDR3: CASSLGSGSMDEQFF. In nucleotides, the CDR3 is TGCGCCAGCAGCCTCGGTAGCGGGAGCATGGATGAGCAGTTCTTC.

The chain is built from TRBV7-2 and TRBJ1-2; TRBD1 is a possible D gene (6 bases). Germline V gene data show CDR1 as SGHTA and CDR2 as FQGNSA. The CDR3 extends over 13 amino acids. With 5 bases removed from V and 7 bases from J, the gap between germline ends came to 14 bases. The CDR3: CASSLQGKAGYTF. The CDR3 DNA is TGTGCCAGCAGCCTACAGGGAAAGGCTGGCTACACCTTC.

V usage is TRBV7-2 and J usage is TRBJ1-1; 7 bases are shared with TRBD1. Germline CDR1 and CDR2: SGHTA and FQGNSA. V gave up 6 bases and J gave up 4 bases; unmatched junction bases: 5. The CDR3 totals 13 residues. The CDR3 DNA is TGTGCCAGCAGTCCCTACAGGGGCACTGAAGCTTTCTTT. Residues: CASSPYRGTEAFF.

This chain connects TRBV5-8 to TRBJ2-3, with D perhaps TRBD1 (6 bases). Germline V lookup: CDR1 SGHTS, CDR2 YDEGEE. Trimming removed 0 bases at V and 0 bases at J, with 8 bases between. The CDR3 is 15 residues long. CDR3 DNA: TGTGCCAGCAGCTTGGAAGGACAGAGCACAGATACGCAGTATTTT. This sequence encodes CASSLEGQSTDTQYF.

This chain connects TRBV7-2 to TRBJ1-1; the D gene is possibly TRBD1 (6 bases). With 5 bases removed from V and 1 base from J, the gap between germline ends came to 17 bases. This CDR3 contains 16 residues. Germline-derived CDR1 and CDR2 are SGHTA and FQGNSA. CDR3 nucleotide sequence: TGTGCCAGCAGCCCCATCCGGGGGGGGGCGAACACTGAAGCTTTCTTT. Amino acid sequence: CASSPIRGGANTEAFF.

The CDR3 sequence is CASSTLPAGGRDEQYF. In DNA, the CDR3 is TGTGCCAGTAGTACCCTCCCAGCGGGAGGTAGGGACGAGCAGTACTTC. The chain carries TRBV19 and TRBJ2-7; 9 bases are a match to TRBD2. Germline V gene data show CDR1 as LNHDA and CDR2 as SQIVND (reference sequence). The CDR3 contains 16 residues. Unmatched junction bases numbered 12, after V lost 4 bases and J lost 5 bases.

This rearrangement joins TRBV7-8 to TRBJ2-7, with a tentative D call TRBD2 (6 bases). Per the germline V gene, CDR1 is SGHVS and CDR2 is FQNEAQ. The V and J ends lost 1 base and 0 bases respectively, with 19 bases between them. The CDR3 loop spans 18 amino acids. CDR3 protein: CASSLEASLALSSYEQYF. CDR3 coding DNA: TGTGCCAGCAGCTTAGAGGCCTCCCTAGCGCTAAGCTCCTACGAGCAGTACTTC.

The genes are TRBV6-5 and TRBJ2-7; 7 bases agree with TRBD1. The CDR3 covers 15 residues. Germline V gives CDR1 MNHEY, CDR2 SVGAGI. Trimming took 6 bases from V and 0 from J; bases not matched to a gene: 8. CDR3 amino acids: CASSPDRSLSYEQYF. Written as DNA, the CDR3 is TGTGCCAGCAGCCCGGACAGGAGCCTCTCCTACGAGCAGTACTTC.

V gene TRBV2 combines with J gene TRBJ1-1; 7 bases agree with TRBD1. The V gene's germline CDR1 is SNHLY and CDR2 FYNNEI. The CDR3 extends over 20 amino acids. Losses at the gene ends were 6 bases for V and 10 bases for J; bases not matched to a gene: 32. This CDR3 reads CASRNRRGLTGTDREGRAFF. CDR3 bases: TGTGCCAGCAGAAATCGACGGGGACTGACGGGCACCGACAGGGAAGGAAGAGCTTTCTTT.